The TCR beta chain described here comes from a study of blood T cell repertoires in COVID-19. Study summary: Whether acute or convalescent, the COVID-19 samples came from the United States, Italy and Spain. Nucleic acid was either cDNA or gDNA, and it came from T cells, B-cell-depleted T cells, or PBMCs.

V shed 4 bases, J shed 2 bases, and the junction held 11 bases outside the gene matches. Per the germline V gene, CDR1 is MNHEY and CDR2 is SVGEGT. This CDR3 region has 17 residues. Sequencing used immunoSEQ multiplex PCR; TCRdb keeps in-frame clones, though not all of them. Of more than 13,000 clones in the sample, about 90% are singletons; the top ten hold 8.1%. The V and J genes are TRBV6-2 or TRBV6-3 and TRBJ2-3, with TRBD2 identical over 8 bases. Sequenced: peripheral blood. The origin of this receptor is a human donor in a cohort sampled during active COVID-19. The CDR3: CASSWPSGTSFTDTQYF. In DNA form, the CDR3 reads TGTGCCAGCAGTTGGCCCTCCGGGACTAGTTTCACAGATACGCAGTATTTT.